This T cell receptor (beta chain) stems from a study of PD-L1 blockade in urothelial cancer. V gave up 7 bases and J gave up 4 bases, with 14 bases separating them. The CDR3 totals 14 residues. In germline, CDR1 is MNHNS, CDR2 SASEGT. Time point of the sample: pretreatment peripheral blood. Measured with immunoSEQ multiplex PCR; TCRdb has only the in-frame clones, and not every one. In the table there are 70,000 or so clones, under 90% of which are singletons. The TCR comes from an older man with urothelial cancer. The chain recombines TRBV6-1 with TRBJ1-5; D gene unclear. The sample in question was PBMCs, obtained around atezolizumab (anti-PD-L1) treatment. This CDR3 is CASNGLNPNQPQHF. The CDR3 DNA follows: TGTGCCAGCAACGGACTTAACCCAAATCAGCCCCAGCATTTT.